This is a list of T cell receptor beta chains from one sample in a study of T cells in Graves' hyperthyroidism and ophthalmopathy. Each CDR3 protein is one row after TCRdb ran MiXCR on the multiplex PCR reads. The sample includes hundreds of thousands of distinct CDR3 sequences, about a sixth of them seen just once. Sequencing input: blood. These receptors originate from a young woman with Graves' hyperthyroidism. Each CDR3 is given with its conserved first and last residue. D genes are given only for firm matches. Clone size is stated in some rows and not others, as once, few, many or a class when expanded.

CDR3 protein	CDR3 DNA	J gene	D gene	V gene	clone size
CSAPHPGAGISYEQYF	TGCAGTGCCCCCCATCCCGGGGCAGGGATCTCCTACGAGCAGTACTTC	TRBJ2-7	NA	TRBV20-1	many
CASSSGVATVTDTQYF	TGTGCCAGCAGCTCAGGGGTGGCTACGGTCACAGATACGCAGTATTTT	TRBJ2-3	NA	TRBV28	NA
CASRATSGRAQTQYF	TGTGCCAGCAGAGCGACTAGCGGGAGGGCGCAGACCCAGTACTTC	TRBJ2-5	TRBD2	TRBV6-1	many
CASRGVYYGYTF	TGTGCCAGCAGGGGGGTATACTATGGCTACACCTTC	TRBJ1-2	NA	TRBV9	NA
CASSPAGDSNQPQHF	TGTGCCAGCAGTCCGGCCGGGGATAGCAATCAGCCCCAGCATTTT	TRBJ1-5	NA	TRBV28	few
CASSRLAGVDEQYF	TGTGCCAGCAGTCGACTAGCGGGAGTAGACGAGCAGTACTTC	TRBJ2-7	TRBD2	TRBV6-2/TRBV6-3	NA
CAWTHTYEQYF	TGTGCCTGGACCCATACCTACGAGCAGTACTTC	TRBJ2-7	NA	TRBV30	NA
CASSFSPREVYGYTF	TGTGCCAGCAGCTTCAGCCCCAGGGAGGTCTATGGCTACACCTTC	TRBJ1-2	NA	TRBV11-2	many
CASSQELGEWIDTEAFF	TGCGCCAGCAGCCAAGAACTAGGGGAGTGGATCGACACTGAAGCTTTCTTT	TRBJ1-1	NA	TRBV4-1	NA
CARGGTSSYNEQFF	TGTGCCAGAGGCGGGACTAGCTCCTACAATGAGCAGTTCTTC	TRBJ2-1	TRBD2	TRBV6-2/TRBV6-3	many
CASSLSTSTYEQYF	TGTGCCAGCAGTTTATCTACCTCGACCTACGAGCAGTACTTC	TRBJ2-7	NA	TRBV28	many
CASSYSPRYEQYF	TGTGCCAGCAGTTACTCCCCTAGGTACGAGCAGTACTTC	TRBJ2-7	NA	TRBV6-5	NA
CASSSQGLQGNEQYF	TGCGCCAGCAGCTCCCAAGGCCTACAGGGTAACGAGCAGTACTTC	TRBJ2-7	NA	TRBV5-1	many
CASSAKVRAYTEAFF	TGTGCCAGCAGTGCGAAGGTCAGGGCCTACACTGAAGCTTTCTTT	TRBJ1-1	NA	TRBV6-2/TRBV6-3	few
CASSLDAKNIQYF	TGTGCCAGCAGCCTCGACGCCAAAAACATTCAGTACTTC	TRBJ2-4	NA	TRBV27	NA
CASSSYGTATGDTQYF	TGTGCCAGCAGTTCCTACGGGACAGCGACCGGAGATACGCAGTATTTT	TRBJ2-3	TRBD1	TRBV28	many
CASSLGDVGEKLFF	TGTGCCAGCAGTTTAGGGGACGTGGGGGAAAAACTGTTTTTT	TRBJ1-4	NA	TRBV28	many
CASSIVFQGPNTEAFF	TGTGCCAGTAGTATAGTGTTCCAGGGCCCGAACACTGAAGCTTTCTTT	TRBJ1-1	NA	TRBV19	NA
CSVTLPGSPVGYEQYF	TGCAGCGTAACTCTACCGGGATCCCCAGTCGGATACGAGCAGTACTTC	TRBJ2-7	NA	TRBV29-1	many
CATSRGTSGGSYNEQFF	TGTGCCACCAGCAGGGGGACTAGCGGGGGCTCCTACAATGAGCAGTTCTTC	TRBJ2-1	TRBD2	TRBV15	few
CASSEGPNYEQYF	TGCGCCAGCAGTGAGGGACCAAACTACGAGCAGTACTTC	TRBJ2-7	NA	TRBV10-1	once
CAWSVAGALEQFF	TGTGCCTGGAGTGTAGCGGGAGCTCTTGAGCAGTTCTTC	TRBJ2-1	TRBD2	TRBV30	NA
CSARYRNEQFF	TGCAGTGCTAGGTATCGCAATGAGCAGTTCTTC	TRBJ2-1	NA	TRBV20-1	many
CASSLTDGKNIQYF	TGTGCCAGCAGCCTCACAGACGGGAAAAACATTCAGTACTTC	TRBJ2-4	NA	TRBV7-2	many
CAWKGGGAEQFF	TGTGCCTGGAAGGGGGGAGGGGCTGAGCAGTTCTTC	TRBJ2-1	NA	TRBV30	many
CASSLTAASGRGEQYF	TGTGCCAGCAGTTTAACGGCGGCTAGCGGGAGAGGCGAACAGTACTTC	TRBJ2-7	TRBD2	TRBV28	many